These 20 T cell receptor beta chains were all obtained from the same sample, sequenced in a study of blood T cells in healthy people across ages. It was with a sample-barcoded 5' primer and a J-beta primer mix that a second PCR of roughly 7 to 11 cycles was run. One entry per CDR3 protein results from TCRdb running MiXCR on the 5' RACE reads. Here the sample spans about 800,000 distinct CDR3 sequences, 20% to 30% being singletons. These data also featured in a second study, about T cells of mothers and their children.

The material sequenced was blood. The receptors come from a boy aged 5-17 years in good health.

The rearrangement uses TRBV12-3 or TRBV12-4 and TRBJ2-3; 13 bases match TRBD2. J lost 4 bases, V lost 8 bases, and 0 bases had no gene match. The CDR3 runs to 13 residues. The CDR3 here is CASGLAGADTQYF. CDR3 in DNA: TGTGCCAGCGGACTAGCGGGAGCAGATACGCAGTATTTT.

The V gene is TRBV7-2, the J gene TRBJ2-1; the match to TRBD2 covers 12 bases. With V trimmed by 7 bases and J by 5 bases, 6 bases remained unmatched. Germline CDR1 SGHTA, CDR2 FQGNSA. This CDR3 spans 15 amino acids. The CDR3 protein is CASTGWTSGNNEQFF. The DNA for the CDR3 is TGTGCCAGCACCGGATGGACTAGCGGGAACAATGAGCAGTTCTTC.

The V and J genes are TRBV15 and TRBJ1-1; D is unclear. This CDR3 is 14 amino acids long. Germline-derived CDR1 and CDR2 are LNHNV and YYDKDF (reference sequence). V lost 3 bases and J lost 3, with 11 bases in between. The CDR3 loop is CATSSRTMDTEAFF. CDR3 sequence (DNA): TGTGCCACCAGCAGTAGGACCATGGACACTGAAGCTTTCTTT.

This CDR3 reads CASSYRGSNEKLFF. Written as DNA, the CDR3 is TGTGCCAGCAGTTACAGGGGCTCTAATGAAAAACTGTTTTTT. This sequence joins TRBV6-6 and TRBJ1-4, with D possibly TRBD1 on 5 matching bases. The CDR3 has 14 residues. Germline V CDR1 and CDR2: MNHNY, SVGAGI (reference sequence). The V gene lost 2 bases and the J gene lost 3 bases, with 7 bases spanning the gap.

The CDR3 sequence: CASSQAPASTNEKLFF. The DNA for the CDR3 is TGTGCCAGCAGCCAAGCACCGGCGTCAACTAATGAAAAACTGTTTTTT. The chain has TRBV3-1 and TRBJ1-4; D is unclear. Germline V lookup: CDR1 LGHDT, CDR2 YNNKEL (reference sequence). V was shortened by 1 base and J by 0 bases, with 9 bases between the two germline ends. The CDR3 is made up of 16 amino acids.

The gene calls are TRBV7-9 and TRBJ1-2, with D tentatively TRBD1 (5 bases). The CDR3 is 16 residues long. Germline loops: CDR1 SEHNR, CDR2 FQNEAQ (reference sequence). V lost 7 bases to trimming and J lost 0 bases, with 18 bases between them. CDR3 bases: TGTGCCAGCACCCTCAAAGCAGGGATAGCTAACTATGGCTACACCTTC. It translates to CASTLKAGIANYGYTF. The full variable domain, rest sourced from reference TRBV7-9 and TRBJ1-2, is DTGVSQNPRHKITKRGQNVTFRCDPISEHNRLYWYRQTLGQGPEFLTYFQNEAQLEKSRLLSDRFSAERPKGSFSTLEIQRTEQGDSAMYLCASTLKAGIANYGYTFGSGTRLTVV.

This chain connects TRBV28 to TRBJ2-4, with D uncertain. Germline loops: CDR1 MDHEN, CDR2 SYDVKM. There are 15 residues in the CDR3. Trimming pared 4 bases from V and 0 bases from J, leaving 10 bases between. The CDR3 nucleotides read TGTGCCAGCAGTTCCCCCCAGCGAGCCAAAAACATTCAGTACTTC. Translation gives CASSSPQRAKNIQYF. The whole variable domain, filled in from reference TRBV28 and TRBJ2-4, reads DVKVTQSSRYLVKRTGEKVFLECVQDMDHENMFWYRQDPGLGLRLIYFSYDVKMKEKGDIPEGYSVSREKKERFSLILESASTNQTSMYLCASSSPQRAKNIQYFGAGTRLSVL.

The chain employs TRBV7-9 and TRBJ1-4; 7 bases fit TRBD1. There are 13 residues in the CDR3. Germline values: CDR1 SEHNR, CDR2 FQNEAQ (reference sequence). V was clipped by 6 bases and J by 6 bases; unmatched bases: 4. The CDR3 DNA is TGTGCCAGCAGGGGCGACAGGGATGAAAAACTGTTTTTT. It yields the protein CASRGDRDEKLFF.

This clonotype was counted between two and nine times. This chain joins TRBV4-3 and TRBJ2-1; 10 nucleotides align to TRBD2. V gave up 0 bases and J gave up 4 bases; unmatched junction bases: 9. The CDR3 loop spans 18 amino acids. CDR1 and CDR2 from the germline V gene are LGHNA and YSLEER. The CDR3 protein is CASSQDYLGTSVYNEQFF. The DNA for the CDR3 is TGCGCCAGCAGCCAAGATTATTTAGGGACTAGCGTGTACAATGAGCAGTTCTTC.

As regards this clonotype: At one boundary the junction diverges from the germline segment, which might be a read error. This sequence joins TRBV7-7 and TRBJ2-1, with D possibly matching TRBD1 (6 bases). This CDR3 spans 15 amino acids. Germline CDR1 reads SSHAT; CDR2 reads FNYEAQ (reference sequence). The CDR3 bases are TGTGCTAGCAGCCATTACAGGGTTACGGAGAATGAGCAGTTCTTC. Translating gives CASSHYRVTENEQFF.

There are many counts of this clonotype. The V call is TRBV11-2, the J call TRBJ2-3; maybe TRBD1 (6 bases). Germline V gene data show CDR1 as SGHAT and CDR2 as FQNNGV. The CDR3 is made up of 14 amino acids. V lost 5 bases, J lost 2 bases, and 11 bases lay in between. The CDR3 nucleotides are TGTGCCAGCAGCCCGAGGGACACCACAGATACGCAGTATTTT. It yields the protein CASSPRDTTDTQYF.

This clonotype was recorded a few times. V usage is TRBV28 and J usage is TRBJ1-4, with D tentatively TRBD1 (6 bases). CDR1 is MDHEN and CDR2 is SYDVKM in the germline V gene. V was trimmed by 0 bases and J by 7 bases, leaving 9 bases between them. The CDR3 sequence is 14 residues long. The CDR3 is CASSLWTGSEKLFF. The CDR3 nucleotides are TGTGCCAGCAGTTTATGGACAGGTTCTGAAAAACTGTTTTTT.

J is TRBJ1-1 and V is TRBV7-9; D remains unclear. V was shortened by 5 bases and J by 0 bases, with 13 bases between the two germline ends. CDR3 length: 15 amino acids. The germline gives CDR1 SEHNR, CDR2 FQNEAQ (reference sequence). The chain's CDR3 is CASSPARTVNTEAFF. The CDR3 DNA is TGTGCCAGCAGCCCAGCCCGGACTGTGAACACTGAAGCTTTCTTT. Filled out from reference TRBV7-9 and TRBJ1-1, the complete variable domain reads DTGVSQNPRHKITKRGQNVTFRCDPISEHNRLYWYRQTLGQGPEFLTYFQNEAQLEKSRLLSDRFSAERPKGSFSTLEIQRTEQGDSAMYLCASSPARTVNTEAFFGQGTRLTVV.

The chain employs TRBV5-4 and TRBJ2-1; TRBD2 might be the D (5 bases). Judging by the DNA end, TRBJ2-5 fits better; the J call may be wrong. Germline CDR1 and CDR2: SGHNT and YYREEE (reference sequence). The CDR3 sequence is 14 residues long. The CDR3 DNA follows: TGTGCCAGCAGCTTAGAATCCGGCGCGGGGACCCAGTACTTC. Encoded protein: CASSLESGAGTQYF.

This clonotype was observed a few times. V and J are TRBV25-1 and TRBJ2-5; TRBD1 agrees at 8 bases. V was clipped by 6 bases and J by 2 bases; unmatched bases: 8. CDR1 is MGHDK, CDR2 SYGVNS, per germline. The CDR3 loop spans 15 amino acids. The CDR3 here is CASRGTGLGQETQYF. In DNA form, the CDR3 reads TGTGCCAGCAGAGGGACAGGCCTGGGGCAAGAGACCCAGTACTTC.

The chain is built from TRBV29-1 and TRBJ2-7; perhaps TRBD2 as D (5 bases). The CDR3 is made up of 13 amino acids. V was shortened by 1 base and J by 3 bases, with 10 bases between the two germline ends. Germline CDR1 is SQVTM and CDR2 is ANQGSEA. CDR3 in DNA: TGCAGCGTTGAAGGGACTCGGGGCTACGAGCAGTACTTC. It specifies CSVEGTRGYEQYF.

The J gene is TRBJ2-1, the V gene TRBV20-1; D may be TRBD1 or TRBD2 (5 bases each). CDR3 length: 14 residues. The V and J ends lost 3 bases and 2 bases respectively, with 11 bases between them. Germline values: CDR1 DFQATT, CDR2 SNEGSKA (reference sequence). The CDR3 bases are TGCAGTGCTAGCCGATCGGGACCCTACAATGAGCAGTTCTTC. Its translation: CSASRSGPYNEQFF.

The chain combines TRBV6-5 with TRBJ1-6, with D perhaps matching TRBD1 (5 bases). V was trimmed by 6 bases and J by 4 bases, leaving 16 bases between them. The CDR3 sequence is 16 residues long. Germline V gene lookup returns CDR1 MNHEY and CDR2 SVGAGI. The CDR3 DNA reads TGTGCCAGCAGCGACCAGATGGGACTGTATAATTCACCCCTCCACTTT. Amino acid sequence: CASSDQMGLYNSPLHF.

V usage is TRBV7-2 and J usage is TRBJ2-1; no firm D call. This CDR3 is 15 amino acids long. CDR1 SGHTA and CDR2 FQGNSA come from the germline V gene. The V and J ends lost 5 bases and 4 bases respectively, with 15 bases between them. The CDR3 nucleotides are TGTGCCAGCAGCCCACACGGGCGGAATTACAATGAGCAGTTCTTC. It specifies CASSPHGRNYNEQFF.

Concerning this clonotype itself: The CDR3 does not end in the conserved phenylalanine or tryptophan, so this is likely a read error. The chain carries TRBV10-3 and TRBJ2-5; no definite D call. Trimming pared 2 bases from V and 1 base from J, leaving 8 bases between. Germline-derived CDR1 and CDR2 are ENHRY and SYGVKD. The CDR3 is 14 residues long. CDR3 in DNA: TGTGCCATCAGTGAGGGAAGTGTCCAAGAGACCCAGTACCTC. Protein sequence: CAISEGSVQETQYL.